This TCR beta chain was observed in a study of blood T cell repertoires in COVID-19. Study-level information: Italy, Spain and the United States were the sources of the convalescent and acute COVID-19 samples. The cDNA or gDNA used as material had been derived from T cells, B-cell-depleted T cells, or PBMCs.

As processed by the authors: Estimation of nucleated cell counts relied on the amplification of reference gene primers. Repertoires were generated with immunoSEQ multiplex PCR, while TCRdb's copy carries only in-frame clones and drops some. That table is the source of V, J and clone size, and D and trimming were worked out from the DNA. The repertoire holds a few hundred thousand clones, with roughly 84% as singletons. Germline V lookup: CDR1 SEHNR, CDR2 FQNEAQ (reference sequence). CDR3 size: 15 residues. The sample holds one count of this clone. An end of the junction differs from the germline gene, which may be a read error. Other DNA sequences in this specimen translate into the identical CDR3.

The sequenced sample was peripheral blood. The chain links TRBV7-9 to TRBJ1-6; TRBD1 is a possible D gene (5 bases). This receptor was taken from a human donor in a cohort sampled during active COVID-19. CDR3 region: CASSLVSGYNSPLHF. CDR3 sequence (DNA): TGCGCCAGCAGCTTAGTTTCAGGGTATAATTCACCCCTCCACTTT.